This T cell receptor beta chain is from a study of blood T cell repertoires in COVID-19 (dated by TCRdb to about 2020). In terms of the full investigation: Samples covering the acute and convalescent phases of COVID-19 were provided by collaborators in the United States, Italy and Spain. The repertoires were released in a freely available public database intended as a resource for research on the immune response to SARS-CoV-2. The dataset comprised deeply sampled blood TCRbeta repertoires from subjects exposed to, actively infected with, or recovered from COVID-19. The samples were drawn from two sources: the first 160 participants of the ongoing ImmuneRACE study, and some 1,300 subjects contributed by 6 global collaborators. The prospective study material was composed of cDNA or gDNA derived from T cells, B-cell-depleted T cells, or PBMCs. HLA class I and class II types, where available, came from metadata supplied by the sample provider rather than from assay-based typing. A de-identified subject ID, COVID-19 status, age in years and sex were almost always included in the sample metadata.

Comments on this clone: Its antigen is still unknown. Base qualities are missing; no much larger clone stands one base away.

The immunoSEQ Assay, a bias-controlled multiplex PCR, was used to amplify TCRbeta CDR3 regions from genomic DNA. In the source study's methods: The number of nucleated cells in each sample was estimated by amplification of reference gene primers within the assay. To quantify the absolute abundance of each unique TCRbeta CDR3 rearrangement, sequence reads were collapsed and filtered. Productive Simpson clonality was computed per sample as the square root of Simpson's diversity index over productive rearrangements. Sourced from immuneACCESS, this table was stored by TCRdb with only in-frame sequences that have V and J called. A share of the clones is absent; for the studies checked, an unresolved V gene accounts for under half, and the remainder has no known explanation. D and trimming were read from the DNA, whereas the V and J calls and clone size are those reported in that table. The sample contains 300,000 to 400,000 clones, more than 85% of them found a single time. Of the sample, about 3% is held by the ten largest clones.

CDR3 length: 12 amino acids, cysteine to phenylalanine. Only the CDR3 portion is preserved as DNA: 36 bases, with reading frame beginning at the first base. Looking up the germline V gene yields CDR1 SGHTA and CDR2 FQGNSA. Between the V and J ends, shortened by 5 bases and 8 bases respectively, the junction contains 7 bases. The collaborating institutions used their own protocols to collect whole blood in K2EDTA tubes. Collaborator samples were shipped for TCRbeta analysis as frozen whole blood, isolated PBMCs, or DNA extracted from either sample type. Here is what the overall study found, with its caveats: The amount of clinical and demographic metadata varied by source and participant and was provided uncurated.

The sequence is built from TRBV7-2 and TRBJ1-6; the D gene cannot be named for sure. The specimen sequenced was peripheral blood. The receptor's source is a human donor in a cohort sampled during active COVID-19. The DNA sequence is given as TGTGCCAGCAGCCTCGAGGATTCACCCCTCCACTTT. Its product reads: CASSLEDSPLHF.